The 20 T cell receptor beta chains listed next were all sequenced from one sample in a study of tumor-infiltrating lymphocytes in primary liver carcinoma. Both RNA and DNA were isolated together from 20-30 mg of bulk tissue that had not been sorted. Using a constant-region primer together with ProtoScript II reverse transcriptase, TCR beta cDNA was made from 500 ng of total RNA. Three nested multiplex PCR rounds, a slightly modified ARM-PCR, produced the libraries for TCR beta. TRBV1-TRBV30 forward primers and a C-beta reverse primer were used in the first two PCR rounds, which each ran for about 10 cycles. TCRdb reprocessed the multiplex PCR reads with MiXCR, giving one entry per CDR3 protein. The sample holds approximately 30,000 distinct CDR3 sequences; roughly 77% are singletons and the top ten take around a third. Sequencing input: liver tumor tissue from sampling region 3. The sample's subset: tumor region T3, left-lateral pole. The receptors here all came from a woman aged 25 to 39 with primary liver carcinoma and hepatitis B virus infection.

This clonotype came up once. A read error is possible here, since a much larger clone lies one base away. The chain recombines TRBV29-1 with TRBJ1-2, with 10 bases aligning to TRBD1. CDR3 size: 16 residues. Germline V gene lookup returns CDR1 SQVTM and CDR2 ANQGSEA. Unmatched junction bases numbered 12, after V lost 0 bases and J lost 8 bases. The CDR3 sequence: CSVEDQVDRGLHGYTF. CDR3 nucleotide sequence: TGCAGCGTTGAAGATCAAGTAGACAGGGGGCTCCACGGCTACACCTTC.

Remarks on this clonotype: Since the CDR3 does not end with the conserved phenylalanine or tryptophan, this likely comes from a read error. The J gene is TRBJ2-3, the V gene TRBV11-2, with 7 positions matching TRBD2. The CDR3 consists of 17 residues. Trimming cost V 1 base and J 7 bases; bases outside gene matches: 14. CDR1 is SGHAT, CDR2 FQNNGV, per germline. The CDR3 spells CASSLGGLTYTSYTQYI. CDR3 DNA: TGTGCCAGCAGCTTAGGGGGACTAACGTACACGTCATATACGCAGTATATT.

To note about this clonotype: No conserved phenylalanine or tryptophan ends this CDR3, so it is likely a read error. The limits of the CDR3 on the DNA are not certain, so only TCRdb's listed CDR3 is given. The chain combines TRBV4-2 with TRBJ1-4. The CDR3 sequence runs 16 residues, both termini included. Looked up from germline, CDR1 is LGHNA and CDR2 is YNFKEQ. The CDR3 loop is CASSQELIGQNEELLL.

This clonotype was counted at least ten times. This chain links TRBV11-2 with TRBJ1-2, with D possibly being TRBD1 (5 bases). V lost 5 bases and J lost 7, with 14 bases in between. The V gene's germline CDR1 is SGHAT and CDR2 FQNNGV. The CDR3 is 13 residues long. CDR3 residues: CASSHEPGGGYTF. CDR3 in DNA: TGTGCCAGCAGCCACGAGCCGGGGGGTGGCTACACCTTC.

As for this clonotype: Being one base from a much bigger clone, this may be a read error. V and J are TRBV12-3 or TRBV12-4 and TRBJ2-2, with D perhaps matching TRBD2 (6 bases). This CDR3 is 14 amino acids long. As DNA, the CDR3 is TGTGCCAGCAGCCCGGGACTGAACACCGGGGAGCAGTTTTTT. This encodes CASSPGLNTGEQFF.

This clonotype occurred many times. A read error may explain this, as a much larger clone is one base away. V is TRBV11-2 and J is TRBJ2-5, with a possible D match to TRBD2 (5 bases). This CDR3 has 13 residues. CDR1 is SGHAT, CDR2 FQNNGV, per germline. V dropped 0 bases and J dropped 14 bases, with 16 bases sitting between them. Here the CDR3 DNA reads TGTGCCAGCAGCTTAGATATCGGGGAACGCGAATACTTC. Protein sequence: CASSLDIGEREYF.

The rearrangement uses TRBV29-1 and TRBJ1-2; D call uncertain. The CDR3 contains 12 residues. Germline-derived CDR1 and CDR2 are SQVTM and ANQGSEA. CDR3 amino acids: CSVSGRPYSYTF. The CDR3 DNA reads as TGCAGTGTTTCGGGTAGGCCATATAGCTACACCTTC.

As concerns this clonotype: The junction does not match germline at one end; this may be a read error. This rearrangement joins TRBV6-5 to TRBJ2-2; 7 positions agree with TRBD1. This CDR3 comprises 15 residues. In germline, CDR1 is MNHEY, CDR2 SVGAGI. The CDR3 bases are TGTGCCAGCAGTCCGCGGACATGGTTCACAGGGGACCTGTTTTTT. Amino acids: CASSPRTWFTGDLFF.

The chain uses TRBV11-2 and TRBJ1-1; D perhaps matches TRBD1 (5 bases). The V end lost 6 bases, the J end lost 6 bases, and 17 bases lay between the germline ends. The CDR3 is made up of 14 amino acids. Germline V lookup: CDR1 SGHAT, CDR2 FQNNGV. As DNA, the CDR3 is TGTGCCAGCAGATGTACTGGGGGGGGGGCTGAAGCTTTCTTT. Its translation: CASRCTGGGAEAFF.

A remark on this clonotype: This is likely a read error, given that the CDR3 carries no conserved phenylalanine or tryptophan at its end. The chain recombines TRBV6-1 with TRBJ2-2; D perhaps matches TRBD2 (5 bases). The CDR3 has 19 residues. In germline, CDR1 is MNHNS, CDR2 SASEGT. For the CDR3, the DNA is TGTGCCAGCAATGAAACCCTTCCCGGGGTCGCCGCGAACACCGGGGAGCTGTTTTCT. Protein product: CASNETLPGVAANTGELFS.

Concerning this clonotype itself: The final CDR3 position lacks the conserved phenylalanine or tryptophan, pointing to a likely read error. This chain connects TRBV11-2 to TRBJ2-1, with 7 bases lining up with TRBD1. This CDR3 has 14 amino acids. The V gene's germline CDR1 is SGHAT and CDR2 FQNNGV. This CDR3 reads CASSHRGTANDQFL. The CDR3 DNA sequence: TGTGCAAGCAGCCACCGAGGGACAGCCAATGATCAGTTCTTG.

This clonotype has only a few counts. Just one base apart from a much larger clone, this may be a read error. The V gene is TRBV6-1, the J gene TRBJ2-2, with TRBD1 identical over 8 bases. The CDR3 contains 14 residues. Germline V gives CDR1 MNHNS, CDR2 SASEGT. The CDR3 DNA is TGTGCCAGCAGTACAGGGGGTAGCACCGGGGAGCCGTTTTTT. It encodes CASSTGGSTGEPFF.

This clonotype was observed a single time. One end of the junction is discordant with germline, which a read error may explain. The genes are TRBV11-2 and TRBJ2-1; 7 bases fit TRBD2. Germline CDR1 and CDR2: SGHAT and FQNNGV. This CDR3 contains 17 residues. CDR3 sequence: CASSRRLAGGPGGEQSF. The CDR3 DNA reads TGTGCCAGCAGCAGGAGACTAGCAGGAGGGCCGGGTGGTGAGCAGTCCTTC.

This clonotype was detected ten times or more. J is TRBJ2-3 and V is TRBV20-1, with D uncertain. The CDR3 sequence is 17 residues long. Per the germline V gene, CDR1 is DFQATT and CDR2 is SNEGSKA (reference sequence). Trimming cost V 1 base and J 1 base, with 18 bases left between them. CDR3 in DNA: TGCAGTGCTAGAGCCAGCATCCGGGTCCTGGGCACAGATACGCAGTATTTT. It yields the protein CSARASIRVLGTDTQYF.

This clonotype showed up just a few times. A read error may explain this, as a much larger clone is one base away. The genes are TRBV14 and TRBJ2-7; unclear D gene. The CDR3 has 11 amino acids. In germline, CDR1 is SGHDN, CDR2 FVKESK. The CDR3 protein is CARSHHHKQYF. The CDR3 nucleotides are TGTGCCAGAAGCCACCACCACAAGCAGTACTTC. The whole variable domain, filled in from reference TRBV14 and TRBJ2-7, reads EAGVTQFPSHSVIEKGQTVTLRCDPISGHDNLYWYRRVMGKEIKFLLHFVKESKQDESGMPNNRFLAERTGGTYSTLKVQPAELEDSGVYFCARSHHHKQYFGPGTRLTVT.

As concerns this clonotype: A much larger clone is a single base away; this may be a read error. This is likely a read error, given that the CDR3 carries no conserved phenylalanine or tryptophan at its end. The chain has TRBV29-1 and TRBJ2-1; 7 bases are shared with TRBD2. The junction had 10 bases not matched to a gene; V was cut back by 2 bases and J by 9 bases. Germline V CDR1 and CDR2: SQVTM, ANQGSEA. The CDR3 spans 14 residues. CDR3 DNA: TGCAGCGTTGAAACCACGCGGGGGATCGGTGAGCAGTTCTTA. Amino acid sequence: CSVETTRGIGEQFL.

This clonotype came up a few times. At one boundary the junction diverges from the germline segment, which might be a read error. V and J are TRBV11-2 and TRBJ2-1; 9 bases match TRBD1. The CDR3 runs 16 residues. From germline, CDR1 is SGHAT and CDR2 FQNNGV. The CDR3: CASSLVSGQGYNEQFF. The CDR3 region has the DNA TGTGCCAGCAGCTTAGTTTCGGGACAGGGATACAATGAGCAATTCTTC.

Points on this clonotype: The junction departs from germline at one end; a sequencing error may be responsible. The chain employs TRBV29-1 and TRBJ2-3; TRBD2 matches at 9 bases. The V gene's germline CDR1 is SQVTM and CDR2 ANQGSEA. This CDR3 has 17 amino acids. CDR3 loop: CTRHRSASGTLTDTHYF. The DNA for the CDR3 is TGCACCCGACATAGGTCGGCTAGCGGGACCCTCACAGATACGCACTATTTT.

This clonotype was detected a few times. With a much larger clone just one base away, this may be a read error. The chain combines TRBV29-1 with TRBJ2-7; D may be TRBD2 (6 bases). The V gene lost 5 bases and the J gene lost 6 bases, with 17 bases spanning the gap. Germline-derived CDR1 and CDR2 are SQVTM and ANQGSEA. CDR3 length: 13 amino acids. The CDR3 spells CSVMRHSAGEQYF. The DNA for the CDR3 is TGCAGCGTTATGCGACACTCAGCGGGCGAGCAGTACTTC.

In this sample, this clonotype turned up a few times. The conserved final phenylalanine or tryptophan is absent from the CDR3, which likely points to a read error. The chain combines TRBV11-2 with TRBJ2-2, with a possible D match to TRBD1 (6 bases). The CDR3 extends over 15 amino acids. Per germline, CDR1 SGHAT and CDR2 FQNNGV. DNA of the CDR3: TGTGCCAGCAGCGTAGAGATAGGGGACACCGGTGAGCTGTTTCTT. Residues: CASSVEIGDTGELFL.